The entry below gives a single T cell receptor beta chain sequence along with its context. The sample comes from a study of blood T cell repertoires in COVID-19. Study context: Samples taken during acute and convalescent COVID-19 were collected in the United States, Italy and Spain.

The ends lost 0 bases at V and 7 bases at J; junction bases unmatched: 13. The germline CDR1 and CDR2 sequences are LNHDA and SQIVND (reference sequence). The CDR3 consists of 19 residues. Authors' data handling: Amplification of reference gene primers was used by the study to estimate nucleated cell counts. Here immunoSEQ multiplex PCR was the method, and the copy in TCRdb shows in-frame clones only, minus some. V and J calls and clone size are as listed in that table; D and trimming were resolved from the DNA. The sample has tens of thousands of clones; 60% to 80% are singletons. The sequenced material came from peripheral blood. This rearrangement joins TRBV19 to TRBJ2-4; the match to TRBD2 covers 12 bases. The TCR sequence derives from a woman between 65 and 79 years old with acute or convalescent COVID-19. The CDR3 reads CASSIDPPTSGRRMNIQYF. CDR3 nucleotides: TGTGCCAGTAGTATAGATCCTCCGACTAGCGGGAGAAGGATGAACATTCAGTACTTC.